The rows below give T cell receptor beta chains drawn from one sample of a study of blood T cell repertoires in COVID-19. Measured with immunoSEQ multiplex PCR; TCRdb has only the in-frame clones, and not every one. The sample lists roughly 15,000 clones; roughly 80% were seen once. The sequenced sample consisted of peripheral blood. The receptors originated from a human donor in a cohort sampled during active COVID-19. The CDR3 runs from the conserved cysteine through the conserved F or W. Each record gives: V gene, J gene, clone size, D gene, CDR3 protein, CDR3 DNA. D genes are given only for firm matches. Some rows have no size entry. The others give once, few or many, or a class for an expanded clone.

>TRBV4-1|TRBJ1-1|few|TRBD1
CASSDRQGGNTEAFF
TGCGCCAGCAGCGATAGACAGGGGGGGAACACTGAAGCTTTCTTT
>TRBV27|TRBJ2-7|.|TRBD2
CASSLLPTSPYEQYF
TGTGCCAGCAGTTTGCTGCCGACTAGCCCCTACGAGCAGTACTTC
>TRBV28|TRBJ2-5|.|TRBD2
CASRLAGGPGETQYF
TGTGCCAGCAGACTAGCGGGAGGGCCGGGAGAGACCCAGTACTTC
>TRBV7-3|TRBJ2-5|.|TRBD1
CASSLWGTRGRETQYF
TGTGCCAGCAGCTTATGGGGGACCAGGGGGCGAGAGACCCAGTACTTC
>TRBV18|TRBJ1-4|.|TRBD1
CASSARQGPTNEKLFF
TGTGCCAGCTCAGCCCGACAGGGGCCAACTAATGAAAAACTGTTTTTT
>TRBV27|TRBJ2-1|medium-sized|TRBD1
CASTSGTDNEQFF
TGTGCCAGCACCTCCGGGACAGACAATGAGCAGTTCTTC
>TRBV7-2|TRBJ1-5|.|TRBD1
CASSLVGGQGSNQPQHF
TGTGCCAGCAGCTTAGTAGGGGGACAGGGTAGCAATCAGCCCCAGCATTTT
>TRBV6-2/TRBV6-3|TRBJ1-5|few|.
CASSFGREGYQPQHF
TGTGCCAGCAGTTTTGGCAGGGAGGGATATCAGCCCCAGCATTTT
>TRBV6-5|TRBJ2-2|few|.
CASWRAGELFF
TGTGCCAGCTGGAGGGCCGGGGAGCTGTTTTTT
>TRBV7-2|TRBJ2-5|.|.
CASRPGTFVYQETQYF
TGTGCCAGCAGACCCGGGACATTCGTGTACCAAGAGACCCAGTACTTC
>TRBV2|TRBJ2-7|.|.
CATWTADRKGSYEQYF
TGTGCTACGTGGACAGCGGACCGCAAGGGGTCCTACGAGCAGTACTTC
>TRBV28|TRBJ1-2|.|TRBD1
CASSRDRGYGYTF
TGTGCCAGCAGCCGGGACAGGGGCTATGGCTACACCTTC
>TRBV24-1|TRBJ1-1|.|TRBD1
CATSDLRQGKAEAFF
TGTGCCACCAGTGACCTACGACAGGGAAAGGCTGAAGCTTTCTTT
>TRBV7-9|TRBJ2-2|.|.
CASSPVFTGELFF
TGTGCCAGCAGCCCGGTCTTCACCGGGGAGCTGTTTTTT
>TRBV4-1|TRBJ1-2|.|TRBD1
CASKGTGEGYTF
TGCGCCAGCAAGGGAACAGGGGAAGGCTACACCTTC
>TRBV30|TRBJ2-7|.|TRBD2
CAWSAGLAVYEQYF
TGTGCCTGGAGTGCCGGACTAGCGGTCTACGAGCAGTACTTC
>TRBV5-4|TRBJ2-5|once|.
CASSLPGGLFKETQYF
TGTGCCAGCAGCTTGCCAGGGGGACTTTTTAAAGAGACCCAGTACTTC
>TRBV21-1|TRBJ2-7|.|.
CASRTNYEQYF
TGTGCCAGCAGGACTAACTACGAGCAGTACTTC
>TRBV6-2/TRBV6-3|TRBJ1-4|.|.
CASSYPGHLHTDLEKLFF
TGTGCCAGCAGTTACCCGGGACATCTTCATACAGATCTCGAAAAACTGTTTTTT
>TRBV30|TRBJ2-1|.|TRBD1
CAWRGQGRGNEQFF
TGTGCCTGGAGGGGACAGGGGCGCGGGAATGAGCAGTTCTTC
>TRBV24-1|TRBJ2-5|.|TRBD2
CATSDAGGIETQYF
TGTGCCACCAGTGACGCGGGAGGGATAGAGACCCAGTACTTC
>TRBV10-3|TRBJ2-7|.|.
CAISDPGRADEQYF
TGTGCCATCAGTGACCCGGGCAGGGCGGACGAGCAGTACTTC
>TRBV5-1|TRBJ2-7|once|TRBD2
CASSFRTSGNEQYF
TGCGCCAGCAGCTTCCGAACTAGCGGGAATGAGCAGTACTTC
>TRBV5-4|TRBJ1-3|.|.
CASRPGGEAGNTIYF
TGTGCCAGCAGACCCGGTGGAGAAGCAGGAAACACCATATATTTT
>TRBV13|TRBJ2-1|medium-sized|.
CASSDGTQSSYNEQFF
TGTGCCAGCAGCGACGGGACACAAAGCTCCTACAATGAGCAGTTCTTC
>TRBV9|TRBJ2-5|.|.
CASSVGLGVGETQYF
TGTGCCAGCAGCGTAGGCCTCGGGGTGGGGGAGACCCAGTACTTC
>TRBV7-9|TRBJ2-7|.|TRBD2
CASSGGGQVYYEQYF
TGTGCCAGCTCGGGGGGTGGTCAGGTTTACTACGAGCAGTACTTC
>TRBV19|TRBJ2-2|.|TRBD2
CASSPRRLLAGGESTGELFF
TGTGCCAGTAGTCCCCGCCGGTTGCTAGCGGGAGGCGAGAGCACCGGGGAGCTGTTTTTT